This T cell receptor (beta chain) was observed in a study of identical twins (dated by TCRdb to 2016 to 2018). At the level of the whole study: TCR alpha and beta repertoires from monozygotic twins, unrelated adults of various ages and cord blood were deep-sequenced to test whether fetal clonotypes persist. To rule out contamination, the twin experiments were replicated at different times with different library preparation protocols.

The library came from 5' RACE. Sequenced using an Illumina HiSeq 2000. A universal primer binding site was introduced by template switching, and a unique molecular identifier was present in the final cDNA, enabling accurate counting of TCR cDNA molecules. Specific primers in the conserved constant-segment region were used to synthesize first-strand cDNA for TCR alpha and beta chains. To control for contamination, every cDNA library carried two barcodes: a SMART-Mk sample barcode plus Illumina barcodes. Two successive PCR steps introduced TruSeq adapter sequences along with Illumina sample barcodes. The Illumina HiSeq platform was used with custom primers to sequence TCR alpha and beta cDNA libraries. In the source study's methods: Raw reads were processed with MiGEC to extract unique molecular identifiers, and MiXCR was used to determine CDR3 positions. Recombination models were inferred per individual with the repgenHMM and IGoR tools using an EM algorithm. Shared clonotype analysis was performed with the tcR package in R, normalizing sharing by the product of cloneset sizes. To study raw recombination free of thymic and clonal selection effects, out-of-frame nonproductive sequences were analyzed. TCRdb reran the public reads through fastp at Q25 and MiXCR, keeping productive beta chains. Records with the same CDR3 protein are collapsed into one entry carrying the most frequent genes and DNA. The authors' filters were not applied to this entry. In all, the sample holds approximately 500,000 distinct CDR3 sequences, and about 24% of those were seen once. The biggest ten clones account for roughly 2.8% of the sample.

A remark on this clonotype: Its cognate antigen has yet to be identified. No clone much larger than this one lies a single base away; base qualities are absent.

Every donor in the study was a healthy Caucasian. Three pairs of female monozygotic twins, all aged roughly 18 to 29 years, were included in the twin cohort. CD4+ and CD8+ T cell populations were isolated with positive isolation kits from Invitrogen. The paper as a whole reports these results and caveats: Out-of-frame TCR alpha sequences shared between twins showed an excess of low generation-probability sequences compared with coincidental sharing between unrelated individuals. Because the same donors could not be followed over many years, the conclusions depended on cross-sectional statistical analysis. Fewer insertions were carried by abundant cord blood beta clonotypes, a similar but weaker trend appeared in young adult naive repertoires, and no such trend appeared in memory repertoires. Excess twin sharing in beta out-of-frame sequences was weaker because fewer shared sequences lowered the signal-to-noise ratio. In monozygotic twins, out-of-frame TCR alpha sharing was systematically underestimated by recombination models, although the models agreed with sharing between unrelated individuals. Zero-insertion analyses could be partly confounded by invariant T cells such as MAIT and iNKT, though diverse VJ usage argued against such confounding for most clonotypes.

CDR1 and CDR2 (DFQATT, SNEGSKA) derive from the germline V gene (reference sequence). V is shortened by 6 bases, J by 4 bases, and the region joining them spans 15 bases. The CDR3 sequence holds 13 residues, the cysteine and phenylalanine included. Only the CDR3 DNA stays, 39 bases, in frame from base 1. These data were likewise used in another study, on T cells expressing NK-cell markers. As that second paper reports: In sorted CD3+CD56+NKG2C+, CD3+CD56+NKG2C- and CD3+CD56-NKG2C+ T-cell subsets from about 8 donors, TCR beta-chain repertoires were profiled. Seven of the eight sequenced donors were HCMV-seropositive and one was HCMV-seronegative. To restrict sorting to alphabetaTCR-expressing T cells, an anti-gammadeltaTCR antibody was added in several experiments. In five to seven donors, the dominant CD3+CD56+NKG2C+ clonotypes were among the top 10 CD8+ clonotypes and accounted for about 1.0-7.5% of CD8+ T cells. Those dominant clonotypes were again the most abundant among CD3+CD56-NKG2C+ cells in a few donors, at about 28.3-65%. Whether the expanded NKG2C-expressing T cell clones were specific for HCMV antigens remained unclear. All eight donors whose samples were sequenced were randomly selected healthy volunteers, three of them men and five women. HCMV serostatus was determined by detecting HCMV-specific IgG in serum with a commercial ELISA kit. Reads were demultiplexed and grouped by UMI with MIGEC, and clonotypes were assembled and quantified with MiTCR. To exclude erroneous sequences, any TCR cDNA sequence not supported by at least two reads was discarded. The tcR package was used for downstream repertoire analysis, with clonotypes matched between fractions based on CDR3 nucleotide sequence plus V segment. VDJmatch was used to annotate antigen specificity against VDJdb, with one amino acid substitution allowed in CDR3.

The chain joins TRBV20-1 to TRBJ1-2, with no confident D gene call. The specimen was CD4+ T cells sorted from blood. The sequence came from a woman aged 18-29 years in good health. CDR3 protein: CSASPTPSYGYTF. The sequenced DNA is TGCAGTGCCAGCCCGACACCTTCCTATGGCTACACCTTC.